The entry below gives a single T cell receptor beta chain sequence along with its context. Profiled with immunoSEQ multiplex PCR; TCRdb holds only in-frame clones, not every one. The table shows about 100,000 clones, with less than 90% occurring only once. This sample is part of a study of T cell responses to AZD1222 COVID-19 vaccine. The CDR3 covers 15 residues. Per the germline V gene, CDR1 is LGHNT and CDR2 is FRNRAP. Trimming stripped 5 bases from V and 4 bases from J, with 17 bases between. Sequencing was performed on peripheral blood, taken on day 0 of AZD1222 vaccination. The origin of this receptor is an adult in good health. This sequence joins TRBV12-5 and TRBJ1-2; D uncertain. CDR3 nucleotide sequence: TGTGCTAGTGGTCCGAGGACTAGAGTAAGCTATGGCTACACCTTC. It codes for CASGPRTRVSYGYTF.